This T cell receptor beta chain was identified during a study of technical replicates of blood from a handful of donors. The assay was immunoSEQ multiplex PCR, and TCRdb's table has in-frame clones only and misses some. The repertoire holds under 95,000 clones, with about 95% as singletons. The CDR3 loop spans 15 amino acids. In germline, CDR1 is MNHNS, CDR2 SASEGT. The V segment lost 4 bases and the J segment 5 bases; nucleotides outside the gene matches: 3. What was sequenced was T cells isolated from PBMCs. This sequence joins TRBV6-1 and TRBJ2-5, with 14 bases identical to TRBD2. The receptor's source is a human donor in good health. The CDR3 DNA sequence: TGTGCCAGCAGTGTGGGACTAGCGGGAGCTGAGACCCAGTACTTC. It codes for CASSVGLAGAETQYF.